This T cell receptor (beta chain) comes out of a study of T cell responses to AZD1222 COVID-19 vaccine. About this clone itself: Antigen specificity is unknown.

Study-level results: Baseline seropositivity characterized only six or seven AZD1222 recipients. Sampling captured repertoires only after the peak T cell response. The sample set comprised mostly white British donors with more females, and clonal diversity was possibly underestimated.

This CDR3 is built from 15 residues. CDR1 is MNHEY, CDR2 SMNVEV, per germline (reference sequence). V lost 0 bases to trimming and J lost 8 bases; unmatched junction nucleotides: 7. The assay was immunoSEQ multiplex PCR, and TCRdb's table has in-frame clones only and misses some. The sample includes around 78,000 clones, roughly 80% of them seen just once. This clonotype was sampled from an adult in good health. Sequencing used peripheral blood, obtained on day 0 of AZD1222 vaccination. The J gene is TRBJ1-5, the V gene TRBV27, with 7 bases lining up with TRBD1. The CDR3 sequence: CASSLSGGAEKPQHF. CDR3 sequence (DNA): TGTGCCAGCAGTTTATCAGGGGGCGCGGAGAAGCCCCAGCATTTT.